This T cell receptor (beta chain) was identified during a study of T cell repertoires in ileal Crohn's disease. The time point was: neoterminal ileum biopsy at postoperative endoscopy, about 6 months after surgery. Trimming shortened V by 4 bases and J by 4 bases, and 11 bases separated the two germline ends. Germline lookup yields CDR1 LNHDA and CDR2 SQIVND (reference sequence). The CDR3 totals 14 residues. The method was immunoSEQ multiplex PCR; TCRdb's version includes in-frame clones alone and lacks a portion of them. The sample gives about 13,000 clones, about two thirds of which show up once; roughly 8.7% is in the top ten.

V is TRBV19 and J is TRBJ1-5; no reliable D call. This clonotype was sampled from an adult with Crohn's disease. Source material: ileal tissue. As DNA, the CDR3 is TGTGCCAGTAGTAGACTGGACCGGAATCAGCCCCAGCATTTT. Encoded protein: CASSRLDRNQPQHF.